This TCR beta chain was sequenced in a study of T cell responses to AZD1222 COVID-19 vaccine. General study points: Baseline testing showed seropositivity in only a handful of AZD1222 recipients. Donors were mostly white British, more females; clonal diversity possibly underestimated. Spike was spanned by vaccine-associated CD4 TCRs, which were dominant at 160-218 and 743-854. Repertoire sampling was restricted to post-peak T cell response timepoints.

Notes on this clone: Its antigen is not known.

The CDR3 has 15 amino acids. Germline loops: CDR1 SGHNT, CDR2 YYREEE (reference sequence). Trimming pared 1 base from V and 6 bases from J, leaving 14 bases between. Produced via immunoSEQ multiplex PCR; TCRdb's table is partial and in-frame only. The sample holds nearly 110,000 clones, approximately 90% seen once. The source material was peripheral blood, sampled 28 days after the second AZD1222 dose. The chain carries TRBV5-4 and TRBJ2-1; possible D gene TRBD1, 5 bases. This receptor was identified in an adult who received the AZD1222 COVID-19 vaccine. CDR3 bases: TGTGCCAGCAGCTTGTCAGGGTCCCACCCCAATGAGCAGTTCTTC. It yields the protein CASSLSGSHPNEQFF.